This T cell receptor (beta chain) was documented in a study of graft-versus-host responses after intestinal transplantation. Whole-study results and caveats: GvH clones turned up in recipient marrow; some had shown up first in ileum or blood.

Concerning this clone: Its antigen is as yet unknown.

Trimming cost V 4 bases and J 6 bases, with 13 bases left between them. This CDR3 contains 13 residues. Germline CDR1 is SGHNT and CDR2 is YYREEE (reference sequence). The data were produced by immunoSEQ multiplex PCR, yet TCRdb's version contains in-frame clones alone and is incomplete. This repertoire shows tens of thousands of clones, around 90% found once; its top ten account for 0.095% to 0.11%. V and J are TRBV5-4 and TRBJ1-1, with unresolved D. Material: unstimulated CD4+ T cells sorted from spleen or lymph node cells, obtained before intestinal transplant. The origin of this receptor is a human donor who received an intestinal transplant. CDR3 DNA sequence: TGTGCCAGCAGCCGCGGGGAGATCTCTGAAGCTTTCTTT. Its protein is CASSRGEISEAFF.